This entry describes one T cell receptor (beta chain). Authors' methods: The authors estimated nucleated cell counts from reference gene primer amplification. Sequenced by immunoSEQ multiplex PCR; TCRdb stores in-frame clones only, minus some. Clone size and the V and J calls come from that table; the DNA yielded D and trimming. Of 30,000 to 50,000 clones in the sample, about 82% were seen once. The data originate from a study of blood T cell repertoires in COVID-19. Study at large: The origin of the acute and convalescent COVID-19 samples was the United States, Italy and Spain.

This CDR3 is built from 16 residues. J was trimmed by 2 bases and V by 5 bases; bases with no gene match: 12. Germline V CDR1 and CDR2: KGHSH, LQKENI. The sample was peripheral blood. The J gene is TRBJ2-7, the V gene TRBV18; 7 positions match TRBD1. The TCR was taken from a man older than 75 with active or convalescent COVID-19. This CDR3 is CASSEQTGAGAYEQYF. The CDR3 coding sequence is TGTGCCAGCTCAGAGCAAACAGGGGCTGGGGCCTACGAGCAGTACTTC. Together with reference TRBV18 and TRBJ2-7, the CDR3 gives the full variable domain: NAGVMQNPRHLVRRRGQEARLRCSPMKGHSHVYWYRQLPEEGLKFMVYLQKENIIDESGMPKERFSAEFPKEGPSILRIQQVVRGDSAAYFCASSEQTGAGAYEQYFGPGTRLTVT.